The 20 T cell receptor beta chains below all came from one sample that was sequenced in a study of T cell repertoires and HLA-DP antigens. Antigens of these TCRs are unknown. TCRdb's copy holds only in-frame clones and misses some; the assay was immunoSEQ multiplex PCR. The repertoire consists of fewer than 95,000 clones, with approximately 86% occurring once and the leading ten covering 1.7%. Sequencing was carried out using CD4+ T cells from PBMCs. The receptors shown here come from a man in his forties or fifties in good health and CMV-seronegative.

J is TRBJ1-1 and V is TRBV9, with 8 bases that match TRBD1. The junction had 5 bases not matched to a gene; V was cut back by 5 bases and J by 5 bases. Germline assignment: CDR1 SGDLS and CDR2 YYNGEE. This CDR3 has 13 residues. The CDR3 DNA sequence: TGTGCCAGCAGATTTACAGGGGGAACTGAAGCTTTCTTT. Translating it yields CASRFTGGTEAFF.

The CDR3 DNA is TGTGCCAGTAGTACCCCCCTGCGGGAACTGTTTTTT. This gives the protein CASSTPLRELFF. V is TRBV19 and J is TRBJ1-4; no definite D call. This CDR3 region has 12 residues. Per germline, CDR1 LNHDA and CDR2 SQIVND (reference sequence). Trimming stripped 4 bases from V and 12 bases from J, with 12 bases between.

The CDR3 nucleotides are TGTGCCAGCAGTGAAGACGGCAGTATAGGGGGGACCCAGTACTTC. This sequence encodes CASSEDGSIGGTQYF. The chain recombines TRBV2 with TRBJ2-5; maybe TRBD1 (6 bases). Germline lookup yields CDR1 SNHLY and CDR2 FYNNEI. The CDR3 sequence is 15 residues long. V lost 1 base, J lost 7 bases, and 16 bases lay in between.

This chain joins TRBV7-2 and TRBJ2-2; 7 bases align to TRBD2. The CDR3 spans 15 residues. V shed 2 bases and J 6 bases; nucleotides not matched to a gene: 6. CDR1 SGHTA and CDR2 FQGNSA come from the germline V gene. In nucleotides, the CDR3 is TGTGCCAGCAGCTTACCGGGACTAAGAGCCGGGGAGCTGTTTTTT. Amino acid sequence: CASSLPGLRAGELFF.

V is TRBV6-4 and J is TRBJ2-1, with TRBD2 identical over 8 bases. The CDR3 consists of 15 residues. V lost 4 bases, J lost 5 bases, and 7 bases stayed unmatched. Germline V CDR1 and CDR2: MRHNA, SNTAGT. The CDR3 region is CASSVSGGPNNEQFF. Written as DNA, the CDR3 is TGTGCCAGCAGTGTGTCGGGGGGGCCGAACAATGAGCAGTTCTTC.

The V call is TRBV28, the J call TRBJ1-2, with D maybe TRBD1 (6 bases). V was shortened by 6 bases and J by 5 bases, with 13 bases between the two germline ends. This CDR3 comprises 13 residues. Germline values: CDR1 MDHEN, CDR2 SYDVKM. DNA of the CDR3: TGTGCCAGCAGCCTGGGGGGGGCTTATGGCTACACCTTC. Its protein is CASSLGGAYGYTF.

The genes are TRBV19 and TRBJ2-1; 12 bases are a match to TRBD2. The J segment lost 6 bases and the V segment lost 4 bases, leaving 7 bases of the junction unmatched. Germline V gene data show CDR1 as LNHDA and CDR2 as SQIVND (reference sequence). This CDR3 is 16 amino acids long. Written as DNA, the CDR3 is TGTGCCAGTAGTACGGGAAGGACTAGCGGGGCCAATGAGCAGTTCTTC. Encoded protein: CASSTGRTSGANEQFF. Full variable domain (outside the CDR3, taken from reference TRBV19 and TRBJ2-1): DGGITQSPKYLFRKEGQNVTLSCEQNLNHDAMYWYRQDPGQGLRLIYYSQIVNDFQKGDIAEGYSVSREKKESFPLTVTSAQKNPTAFYLCASSTGRTSGANEQFFGPGTRLTVL.

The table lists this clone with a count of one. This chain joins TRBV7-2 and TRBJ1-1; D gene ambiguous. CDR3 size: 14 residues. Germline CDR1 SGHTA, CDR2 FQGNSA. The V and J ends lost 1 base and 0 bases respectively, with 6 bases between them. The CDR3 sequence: CASSLVRMNTEAFF. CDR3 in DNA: TGTGCCAGCAGCTTAGTCCGGATGAACACTGAAGCTTTCTTT.

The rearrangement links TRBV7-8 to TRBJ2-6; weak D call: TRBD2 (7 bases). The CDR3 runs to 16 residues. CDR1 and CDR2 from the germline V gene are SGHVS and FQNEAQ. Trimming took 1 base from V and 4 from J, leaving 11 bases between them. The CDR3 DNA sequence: TGTGCCAGCAGCTTAGGGGGGGGCGCAGGGGCCAACGTCCTGACTTTC. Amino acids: CASSLGGGAGANVLTF.

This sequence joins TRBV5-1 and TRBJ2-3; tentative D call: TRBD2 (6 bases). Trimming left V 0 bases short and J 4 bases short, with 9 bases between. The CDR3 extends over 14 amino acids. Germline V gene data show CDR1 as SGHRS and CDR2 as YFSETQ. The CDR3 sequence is CASSLETSPDTQYF. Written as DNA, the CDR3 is TGCGCCAGCAGCTTGGAAACTAGCCCAGATACGCAGTATTTT. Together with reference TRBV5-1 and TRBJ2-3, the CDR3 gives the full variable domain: KAGVTQTPRYLIKTRGQQVTLSCSPISGHRSVSWYQQTPGQGLQFLFEYFSETQRNKGNFPGRFSGRQFSNSRSEMNVSTLELGDSALYLCASSLETSPDTQYFGPGTRLTVL.

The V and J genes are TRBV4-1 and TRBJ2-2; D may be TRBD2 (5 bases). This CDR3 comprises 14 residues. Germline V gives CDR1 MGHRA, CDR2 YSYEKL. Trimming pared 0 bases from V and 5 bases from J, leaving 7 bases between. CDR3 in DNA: TGCGCCAGCAGCCAAGATAGGAGGACCGGGGAGCTGTTTTTT. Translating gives CASSQDRRTGELFF.

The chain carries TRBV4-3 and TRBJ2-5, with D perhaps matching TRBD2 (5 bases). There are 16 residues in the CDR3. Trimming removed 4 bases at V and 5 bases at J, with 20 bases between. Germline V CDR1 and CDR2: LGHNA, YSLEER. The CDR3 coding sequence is TGCGCCAGCAGCCGGTCGTTTTTGGGCGCGGGTGAGACCCAGTACTTC. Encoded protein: CASSRSFLGAGETQYF.

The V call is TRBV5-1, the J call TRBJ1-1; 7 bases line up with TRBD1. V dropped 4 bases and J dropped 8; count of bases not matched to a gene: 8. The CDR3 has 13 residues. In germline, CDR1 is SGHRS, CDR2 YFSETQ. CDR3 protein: CASSHGTVPEAFF. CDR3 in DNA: TGCGCCAGCAGCCACGGGACAGTGCCCGAAGCTTTCTTT.

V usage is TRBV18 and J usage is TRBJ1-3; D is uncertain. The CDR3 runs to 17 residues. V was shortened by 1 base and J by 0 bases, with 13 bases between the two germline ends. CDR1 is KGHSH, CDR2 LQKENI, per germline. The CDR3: CASSPQKGGHSGNTIYF. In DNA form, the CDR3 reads TGTGCCAGCTCACCACAAAAGGGAGGTCACTCTGGAAACACCATATATTTT.

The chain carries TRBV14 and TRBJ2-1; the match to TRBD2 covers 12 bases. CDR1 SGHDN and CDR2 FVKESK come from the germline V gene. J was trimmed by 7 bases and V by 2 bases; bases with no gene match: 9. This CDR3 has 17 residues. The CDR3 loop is CASSQRRTSGMRNEQFF. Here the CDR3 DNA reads TGTGCCAGCAGCCAAAGGAGGACTAGCGGGATGAGGAATGAGCAGTTCTTC. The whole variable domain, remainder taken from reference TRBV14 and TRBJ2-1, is EAGVTQFPSHSVIEKGQTVTLRCDPISGHDNLYWYRRVMGKEIKFLLHFVKESKQDESGMPNNRFLAERTGGTYSTLKVQPAELEDSGVYFCASSQRRTSGMRNEQFFGPGTRLTVL.

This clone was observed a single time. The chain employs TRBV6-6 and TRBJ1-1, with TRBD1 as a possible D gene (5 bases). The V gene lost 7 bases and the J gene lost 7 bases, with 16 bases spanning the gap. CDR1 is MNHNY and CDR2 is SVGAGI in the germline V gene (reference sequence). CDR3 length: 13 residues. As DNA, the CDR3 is TGTGCCAGCATTGGAGGGGAAATGGGTGAAGCTTTCTTT. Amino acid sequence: CASIGGEMGEAFF.

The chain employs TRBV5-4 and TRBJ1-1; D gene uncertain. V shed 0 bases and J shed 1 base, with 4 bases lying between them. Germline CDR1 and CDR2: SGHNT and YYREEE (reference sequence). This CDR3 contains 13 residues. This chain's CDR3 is CASSLAGNTEAFF. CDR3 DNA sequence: TGTGCCAGCAGCTTGGCGGGGAACACTGAAGCTTTCTTT.

The CDR3 reads CASSPPRGGNTEAFF. CDR3 in DNA: TGTGCCAGCAGCCCTCCCCGGGGCGGGAACACTGAAGCTTTCTTT. J is TRBJ1-1 and V is TRBV7-9, with D possibly TRBD1 on 5 matching bases. The germline V gene has CDR1 SEHNR and CDR2 FQNEAQ (reference sequence). The V end lost 5 bases, the J end lost 1 base, and 14 bases lay between the germline ends. There are 15 residues in the CDR3. The full variable domain, its missing parts supplied by reference TRBV7-9 and TRBJ1-1, is DTGVSQNPRHKITKRGQNVTFRCDPISEHNRLYWYRQTLGQGPEFLTYFQNEAQLEKSRLLSDRFSAERPKGSFSTLEIQRTEQGDSAMYLCASSPPRGGNTEAFFGQGTRLTVV.

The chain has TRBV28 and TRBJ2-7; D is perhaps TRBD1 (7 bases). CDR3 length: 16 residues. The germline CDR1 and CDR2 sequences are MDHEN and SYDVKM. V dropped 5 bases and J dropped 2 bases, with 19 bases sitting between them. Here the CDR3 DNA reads TGTGCCAGCAGTGGGCCGGGGGTCAGGGGGACCTACGAGCAGTACTTC. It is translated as CASSGPGVRGTYEQYF.

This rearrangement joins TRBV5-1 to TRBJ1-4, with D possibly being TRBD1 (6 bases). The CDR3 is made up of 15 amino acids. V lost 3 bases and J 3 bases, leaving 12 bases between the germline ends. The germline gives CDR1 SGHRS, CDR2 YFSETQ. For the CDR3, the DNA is TGCGCCAGCAGCTCCACAGGGTTGCCTAATGAAAAACTGTTTTTT. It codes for CASSSTGLPNEKLFF.